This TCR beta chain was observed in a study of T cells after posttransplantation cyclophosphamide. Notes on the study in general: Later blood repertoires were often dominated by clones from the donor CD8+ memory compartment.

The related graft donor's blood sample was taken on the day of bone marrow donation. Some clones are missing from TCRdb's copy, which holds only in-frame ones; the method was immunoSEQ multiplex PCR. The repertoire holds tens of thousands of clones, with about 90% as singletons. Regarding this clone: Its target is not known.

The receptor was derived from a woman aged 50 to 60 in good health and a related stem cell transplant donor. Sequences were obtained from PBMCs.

CDR3 in DNA: TGCGCCAGCAGCTTGGCCCTCCGGACAGGGGAAAGTGGCTACACCTTC. It specifies CASSLALRTGESGYTF. The chain carries TRBV5-1 and TRBJ1-2, with 9 nucleotides matching TRBD1. CDR1 SGHRS and CDR2 YFSETQ come from the germline V gene. This CDR3 has 16 residues. The junction had 10 bases not matched to a gene; V was cut back by 0 bases and J by 7 bases.